This T cell receptor beta chain was retrieved from a study of T cells in tuberculosis. Looking at the study overall: Sequenced TCRs come from CD1B-GMM tetramer-binding T cells.

Study findings and constraints: Some low-affinity tetramer-binding T cells may be absent from this sample.

TCR-alpha and TCR-beta chains were sequenced unpaired. Libraries were prepared by immunoSEQ multiplex PCR; TCRdb keeps only in-frame clonotypes and omits some of them. The sample contains around 60,000 clones, roughly 79% of which appear only once. This CDR3 has 15 amino acids. Germline CDR1 is LNHDA and CDR2 is SQIVND (reference sequence). Trimming took 6 bases from V and 2 from J, leaving 16 bases between them. After thawing and overnight rest, PBMC were stained with GMM-loaded CD1B tetramer, viability dye and anti-CD3 for sorting. C32 glucose monomycolate from Rhodococcus equi was loaded onto the CD1B tetramers. Tetramer-negative cells, 90,000 to 100,000 per donor, were also sorted.

The specimen was CD1b-GMM tetramer-negative cells sorted from PBMCs. The source of this sequence is an adult woman with latent tuberculosis. The chain joins TRBV19 to TRBJ2-5; weak D call: TRBD2 (5 bases). The CDR3 region has the DNA TGTGCCAGTAGCCCTAGGAGGCAATCACAAGAGACCCAGTACTTC. Translating gives CASSPRRQSQETQYF. The variable domain in full, completed from reference TRBV19 and TRBJ2-5, reads DGGITQSPKYLFRKEGQNVTLSCEQNLNHDAMYWYRQDPGQGLRLIYYSQIVNDFQKGDIAEGYSVSREKKESFPLTVTSAQKNPTAFYLCASSPRRQSQETQYFGPGTRLLVL.